These 8 T cell receptor beta chains came from one sample sequenced in a study of cytomegalovirus exposure and HLA in healthy donors (dated by TCRdb to between 2016 and 2019). The library was generated by the immunoSEQ multiplex PCR assay. A mixture of 60 forward primers for TCR Vbeta segments and 13 reverse primers for TCR Jbeta segments was used in the multiplex PCR. TCRdb mirrors the immuneACCESS table, restricted to in-frame sequences. Some clones are absent from its copies; in checked studies, under half trace to an unresolved V gene, and the reason for the others is unknown. The sample includes 99,000 or so clones, with about 79% observed a single time. The ten largest account for roughly 5.9% of the sample. Sample: PBMCs. These receptors all come from a man aged 60 to 69 in good health and CMV-seropositive.

The CDR3 DNA follows: TGTGCCAGCAGTTACTCAGGGACAGTCCAAGAGACCCAGTACTTC. Residues: CASSYSGTVQETQYF. The rearrangement uses TRBV6-5 and TRBJ2-5; 7 bases are shared with TRBD1. V was clipped by 0 bases and J by 1 base; unmatched bases: 2. The CDR3 is 15 residues long. Germline V CDR1 and CDR2: MNHEY, SVGAGI.

V is TRBV7-2 and J is TRBJ2-5, with D possibly being TRBD1 (7 bases). CDR1 and CDR2 (germline): SGHTA, FQGNSA. The ends were cut back, 5 bases at V and 4 bases at J, with 14 bases in the middle. This CDR3 has 14 amino acids. CDR3 region: CASSRQGGGETQYF. In DNA form, the CDR3 reads TGTGCCAGCAGCCGACAGGGAGGAGGAGAGACCCAGTACTTC.

The genes are TRBV10-3 and TRBJ2-7; 9 nucleotides match TRBD1. This CDR3 is built from 15 residues. Germline-derived CDR1 and CDR2 are ENHRY and SYGVKD. Trimming at V came to 6 bases and at J to 4 bases, leaving 10 bases not matched to a gene. Written as DNA, the CDR3 is TGTGCCATCAGCGGACCGGGACAGGGTGTTTACGAGCAGTACTTC. Encoded protein: CAISGPGQGVYEQYF.

The V gene is TRBV28, the J gene TRBJ1-2, with 10 bases identical to TRBD1. The CDR3 is 13 residues long. V gave up 6 bases and J gave up 8 bases; unmatched junction bases: 6. The V gene's germline CDR1 is MDHEN and CDR2 SYDVKM. Here the CDR3 DNA reads TGTGCCAGCAGGGGGGGACAGGGGAACGGCTACACCTTC. Translation gives CASRGGQGNGYTF.

This clone has just a few counts. The chain joins TRBV19 to TRBJ2-7, with D tentatively TRBD1 (6 bases). CDR3 length equals 12 residues. V lost 6 bases, J lost 2 bases, and 8 bases lay in between. Germline CDR1 is LNHDA and CDR2 is SQIVND (reference sequence). The DNA of the CDR3 is TGTGCCAGTAGAGACAGGACCTACGAGCAGTACTTC. It specifies CASRDRTYEQYF.

The rearrangement links TRBV19 to TRBJ2-1; 7 bases are shared with TRBD1. The ends lost 3 bases at V and 0 bases at J; junction bases unmatched: 14. The CDR3 is 19 amino acids. Germline loops: CDR1 LNHDA, CDR2 SQIVND (reference sequence). This CDR3 is CASSIGLVQGLSSYNEQFF. The DNA of the CDR3 is TGTGCCAGTAGTATCGGACTCGTACAGGGGCTGAGCTCCTACAATGAGCAGTTCTTC.

The V and J genes are TRBV5-4 and TRBJ2-2; TRBD1 aligns across 9 bases. CDR1 is SGHNT, CDR2 YYREEE, per germline (reference sequence). The V segment lost 4 bases and the J segment 4 bases; nucleotides outside the gene matches: 5. This CDR3 spans 15 amino acids. The CDR3 nucleotides read TGTGCCAGCAGCCTACAGGGGGCAGTCACCGGGGAGCTGTTTTTT. Translating gives CASSLQGAVTGELFF. Based on the CDR3 plus reference TRBV5-4 and TRBJ2-2, the full variable domain is ETGVTQSPTHLIKTRGQQVTLRCSSQSGHNTVSWYQQALGQGPQFIFQYYREEENGRGNFPPRFSGLQFPNYSSELNVNALELDDSALYLCASSLQGAVTGELFFGEGSRLTVL.

The V call is TRBV11-2, the J call TRBJ2-1; 7 bases map to TRBD2. With V trimmed by 11 bases and J by 7 bases, 11 bases remained unmatched. Per germline, CDR1 SGHAT and CDR2 FQNNGV. CDR3 size: 13 residues. DNA of the CDR3: TGTGCCGGTCGGGCTAGCGGTCGAAATGAGCAGTTCTTC. It codes for CAGRASGRNEQFF.